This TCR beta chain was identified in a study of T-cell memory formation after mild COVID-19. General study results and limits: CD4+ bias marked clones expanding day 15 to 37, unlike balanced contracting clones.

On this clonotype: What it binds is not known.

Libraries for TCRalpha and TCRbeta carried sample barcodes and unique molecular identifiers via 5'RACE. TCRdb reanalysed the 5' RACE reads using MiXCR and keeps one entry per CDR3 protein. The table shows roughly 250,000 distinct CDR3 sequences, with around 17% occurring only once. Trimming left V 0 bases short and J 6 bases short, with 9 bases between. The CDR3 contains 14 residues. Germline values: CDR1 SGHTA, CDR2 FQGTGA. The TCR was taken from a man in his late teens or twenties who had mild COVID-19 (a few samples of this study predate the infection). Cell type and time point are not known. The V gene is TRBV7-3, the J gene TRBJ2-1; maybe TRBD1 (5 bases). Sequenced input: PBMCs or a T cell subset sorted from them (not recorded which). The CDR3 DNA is TGTGCCAGCAGCTTAACGCGCCAGGGCAATGAGCAGTTCTTC. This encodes CASSLTRQGNEQFF.